Here is one T cell receptor beta chain with its context. Its cognate antigen is unknown. This sample is part of a study of Ad26.COV2.S vaccination and SARS-CoV-2 variants. On the study more broadly: Trial arm assignment for the donor was COV1001 Ad26.COV2.S. Findings of the study overall: After vaccination, reports described spike-specific CD8+ and CD4+ T cell responses as showing substantial breadth. The TCR-based breadth and depth measures might underestimate overall T cell responses.

The CDR3 is made up of 12 amino acids. Germline CDR1 is SNHLY and CDR2 is FYNNEI. The V end lost 7 bases, the J end lost 3 bases, and 10 bases lay between the germline ends. Assay: immunoSEQ multiplex PCR; the TCRdb copy retains only in-frame clones and omits some. The sample yields roughly 680,000 clones, 89% seen once. Treatment described: about 20 received Ad26.COV2.S at low or high dose, single or two shots; roughly 5 received placebo; per-sample allocation not given. All samples were drawn on day 63, counting from the first vaccine or placebo injection. The administered vaccine (an Ad26 vector) expressed Wuhan-strain SARS-CoV-2 spike.

This receptor was identified in a person between 18 and 65 years old who received the Ad26.COV2.S COVID-19 vaccine or a placebo. The chain uses TRBV2 and TRBJ2-7; D unclear. The sample here was peripheral blood, taken in a trial of Ad26.COV2.S vaccine versus placebo. The CDR3 region is CASTTSYYEQYF. CDR3 coding DNA: TGTGCCAGCACGACTTCCTACTACGAGCAGTACTTC.